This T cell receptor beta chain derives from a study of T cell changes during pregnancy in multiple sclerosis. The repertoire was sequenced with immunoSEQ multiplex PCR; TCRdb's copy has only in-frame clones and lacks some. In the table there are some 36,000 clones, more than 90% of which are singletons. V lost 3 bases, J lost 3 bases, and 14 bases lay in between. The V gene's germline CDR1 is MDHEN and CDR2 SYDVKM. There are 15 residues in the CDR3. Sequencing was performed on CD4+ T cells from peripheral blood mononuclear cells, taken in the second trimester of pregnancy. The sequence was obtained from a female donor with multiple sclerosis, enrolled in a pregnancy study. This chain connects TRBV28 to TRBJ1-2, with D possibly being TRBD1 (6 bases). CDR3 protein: CASSLAATGYYGYTF. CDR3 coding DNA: TGTGCCAGCAGTTTGGCGGCCACAGGGTACTATGGCTACACCTTC.